Listed below are T cell receptor beta chains from one sample, sequenced in a study of T-cell memory formation after mild COVID-19. TCRdb re-called the 5' RACE reads through MiXCR, storing one row per CDR3 protein. This table has some 180,000 distinct CDR3 sequences, under 20% appearing once. The source material was PBMCs or a T cell subset sorted from them (not recorded which). The receptors were gathered from a man aged 18 to 30 who had mild COVID-19 (a few samples of this study predate the infection). Cell type and time point are not known. Each CDR3 is given without its conserved first and last residue. Each record gives: V gene, CDR3 protein.

TRBV5-1	ASSYYGQGGTEAF
TRBV5-1	ASSLGIAGGGNEQF
TRBV6-5	ASSYGGSGNTIY
TRBV9	ASTARPTPPETQY
TRBV7-8	ASSSLAGEGTDTQY
TRBV6-5	ASSYRQQNTEAF
TRBV4-3	ASSRGRGGSTDTQY
TRBV7-3	ASSAGYGGQTQY
TRBV5-1	ASSLAEGSGYT
TRBV4-1	ASSQPTGETSPLH
TRBV6-5	ASRNPTGTGNTIY
TRBV7-6	ASSRGQNYEQY
TRBV25-1	ASSEAGWEKLF
TRBV7-2	ASSFLQGSRQF
TRBV12-3/TRBV12-4	ASSFSDQPQH
TRBV4-3	ASSQGVSGNTIY
TRBV2	ASKKDFYEQF
TRBV6-2/TRBV6-3	ASSNREENTDTQY
TRBV29-1	SVEVRTDTQY
TRBV2	ASSASAGPWGQF
TRBV5-4	ASSFSRAAGYT
TRBV18	ASSPPGAYNEQF
TRBV7-2	ASSLIQPYEQY
TRBV18	ASSLTQKTSGGSQETQY
TRBV5-1	ASSDTTGDMEKLF
TRBV5-1	ASSIAGAGETQY